This T cell receptor (beta chain) was sequenced during a study of cytomegalovirus exposure and HLA in healthy donors. This PCR relied on a set of 60 Vbeta primers and 13 Jbeta primers. Measured with immunoSEQ multiplex PCR; TCRdb has only the in-frame clones, and not every one. Counted here are roughly 120,000 clones, about 80% occurring once; the ten biggest clones make up roughly 5%. The CDR3 consists of 16 residues. V was clipped by 5 bases and J by 6 bases; unmatched bases: 10. From germline, CDR1 is LGHNT and CDR2 FRNRAP. The rearrangement joins TRBV12-5 to TRBJ2-1; TRBD2 agrees at 10 bases. Sequenced material: PBMCs. The receptor's source is a man in his thirties or forties in good health and CMV-seronegative. CDR3 coding DNA: TGTGCTAGTGGTCGGGGAGCCGGGACTAGCGCCAATGAGCAGTTCTTC. Encoded protein: CASGRGAGTSANEQFF.